This TCR beta chain appears in the sequencing data of a study of blood T cell repertoires in COVID-19. In its sample, this clone was seen once. CDR1 SGHTA and CDR2 FQGNSA come from the germline V gene. V gave up 4 bases and J gave up 7 bases, with 13 bases separating them. This CDR3 region has 13 residues. Libraries were prepared by immunoSEQ multiplex PCR; TCRdb keeps only in-frame clonotypes and omits some of them. Of around 70,000 clones listed, more than 85% were seen once; the top ten hold around 5%. Sequencing was performed on peripheral blood. J is TRBJ2-5 and V is TRBV7-2, with D perhaps matching TRBD2 (6 bases). The receptor's source is a woman aged 55-70 years with active COVID-19. DNA for the CDR3: TGTGCCAGCAGCTCGCGGAGGGGCGTGACCCAGTACTTC. Protein product: CASSSRRGVTQYF.